The rows below give T cell receptor beta chains drawn from one sample of a study of siplizumab effects on memory and regulatory T cells. Method: immunoSEQ multiplex PCR; TCRdb's copy keeps in-frame clones and lacks some. The sample carries over 60,000 clones, about 90% recorded once. The specimen sequenced was CD8+ T cells sorted from blood. The receptors were gathered from a human donor in good health. The conserved cysteine and the conserved F or W are not part of the CDR3 here. Each record gives: clone size, CDR3 length, J gene, V gene, CDR3 protein. Expanded clones get a size class; other rows say once, few or many, or leave the size out.

.	12	TRBJ1-6	TRBV5-1	ASSLVEFNSPLH
once	14	TRBJ2-1	TRBV4-1	ASSQVETTSYNEQF
.	13	TRBJ1-5	TRBV5-4	ASSRQEYSNQPQH
few	12	TRBJ2-5	TRBV5-6	ASSLGAGPKTQY
.	13	TRBJ1-2	TRBV7-9	ASSGGGQGIDGYT
.	12	TRBJ2-2	TRBV11-2	ASSPLAGTGELF
.	13	.	TRBV7-9	ASSQLAGHIYEQY
.	14	TRBJ2-7	TRBV2	ASHGARAGMGYEQY
.	13	TRBJ2-7	TRBV30	AWSVPPGSPYEQY
.	12	TRBJ1-1	TRBV7-9	ASSSLGPNTEAF
.	12	TRBJ2-2	TRBV27	ASKGTTDTGELF
.	12	TRBJ2-7	TRBV27	ASSVTGTSYEQY
once	12	TRBJ1-1	TRBV11-2	ASSLEPGGTEAF
once	13	TRBJ1-2	TRBV5-6	ASSYWGASETGYT
.	15	TRBJ2-1	TRBV5-1	ASSLEPGLAAYNEQF
.	14	TRBJ1-5	TRBV27	ASSSIVPGGNQPQH
.	11	TRBJ2-3	TRBV19	ASRSQGEDTQY
.	15	TRBJ2-7	TRBV5-1	ASSLWGGRGSSYEQY
.	13	TRBJ2-1	TRBV19	ASRSYGGGGNEQF
.	9	TRBJ2-7	TRBV25-1	ASSLEYEQY
.	11	TRBJ2-5	TRBV19	ASSIGLVETQY
.	10	TRBJ2-1	TRBV10-1	ASSSLANEQF
.	12	TRBJ1-5	TRBV27	ASSATVGDQPQH
.	12	TRBJ1-1	TRBV5-8	ASSLELLGPGAF
.	11	TRBJ2-1	TRBV6-6	ASSSDSYNEQF
.	11	TRBJ2-1	TRBV5-4	ASSSAGDNEQF
.	16	TRBJ2-7	TRBV10-1	ASSVVWQGARGRYEQY
.	12	TRBJ2-5	TRBV6-1	ASRTDWNQETQY
.	13	TRBJ2-1	TRBV4-1	ASSQEPGAYNEQF
.	11	TRBJ1-1	TRBV5-6	ASSLGGGTEAF
.	14	TRBJ2-6	TRBV2	ASRELGSGGANVLT
.	14	TRBJ1-1	TRBV19	ASSIRPGGLNTEAF
.	12	TRBJ1-4	TRBV10-3	AISEEMANEKLF
.	12	TRBJ2-5	TRBV6-5	ASSYYRAFETQY
once	13	TRBJ1-1	TRBV19	ASSVGRTANTEAF
.	12	TRBJ1-2	TRBV27	ASSSGTASYGYT
once	13	TRBJ2-7	TRBV6-1	ASSEWAGGPNEQY
.	10	TRBJ2-7	TRBV11-1	ASSLTGYEQY
.	14	TRBJ2-7	TRBV5-5	ASSLAPGQGSYEQY
.	13	TRBJ1-5	TRBV4-1	ASSQVTGNNQPQH
.	10	TRBJ2-2	TRBV14	ASSRTAGELF
.	13	TRBJ2-1	TRBV7-3	ASSPTRGDYNEQF
.	17	TRBJ2-6	TRBV19	ASTSPPGQGFSGANVLT
.	14	TRBJ1-4	TRBV7-9	ASSLASDRVNEKLF
.	13	TRBJ2-7	TRBV2	ASSEETGSSYEQY
.	14	TRBJ1-2	TRBV7-9	ASSQDLGQGSYGYT
.	16	TRBJ2-4	TRBV18	ASSLQGTTGLSRNIQY